A single sample is the source of the 8 T cell receptor beta chains below, sequenced in a study of T cell responses to AZD1222 COVID-19 vaccine. Only in-frame clones appear in the TCRdb table, and some are missing; sequencing was by immunoSEQ multiplex PCR. The sample shows some 160,000 clones, approximately 89% of them seen only once. The sample in question was peripheral blood, obtained on day 0 of AZD1222 vaccination. All receptors derive from an adult in good health.

The gene calls are TRBV19 and TRBJ2-3; D unclear. The length of the CDR3 is 14 residues. Per the germline V gene, CDR1 is LNHDA and CDR2 is SQIVND (reference sequence). V lost 3 bases and J lost 2, with 9 bases in between. The CDR3 loop is CASSIQPSTDTQYF. As DNA, the CDR3 is TGTGCCAGTAGTATTCAACCATCCACAGATACGCAGTATTTT. The variable domain in full, completed from reference TRBV19 and TRBJ2-3, reads DGGITQSPKYLFRKEGQNVTLSCEQNLNHDAMYWYRQDPGQGLRLIYYSQIVNDFQKGDIAEGYSVSREKKESFPLTVTSAQKNPTAFYLCASSIQPSTDTQYFGPGTRLTVL.

This chain joins TRBV6-2 or TRBV6-3 and TRBJ1-1, with D unclear. Germline loops: CDR1 MNHEY, CDR2 SVGEGT. The CDR3 covers 14 residues. V shed 3 bases and J shed 7 bases, with 15 bases lying between them. CDR3 DNA: TGTGCCAGCAGTTATGTCGGCAAGACCAATGAAGCTTTCTTT. It is translated as CASSYVGKTNEAFF.

V is TRBV15 and J is TRBJ2-7; D is unresolved. CDR1 LNHNV and CDR2 YYDKDF come from the germline V gene (reference sequence). The V gene lost 0 bases and the J gene lost 0 bases, with 9 bases spanning the gap. CDR3 length: 15 residues. The CDR3 region is CATSRDRGYSYEQYF. The CDR3 DNA is TGTGCCACCAGCAGAGATCGAGGTTACTCCTACGAGCAGTACTTC. The full variable domain, rest sourced from reference TRBV15 and TRBJ2-7, is DAMVIQNPRYQVTQFGKPVTLSCSQTLNHNVMYWYQQKSSQAPKLLFHYYDKDFNNEADTPDNFQSRRPNTSFCFLDIRSPGLGDTAMYLCATSRDRGYSYEQYFGPGTRLTVT.

V and J are TRBV19 and TRBJ1-5, with D maybe TRBD1 (5 bases). The germline CDR1 and CDR2 sequences are LNHDA and SQIVND (reference sequence). The CDR3 extends over 15 amino acids. Between the trimmed V and J ends, which lost 5 bases and 6 bases, there was a span of 17 bases. The CDR3 bases are TGTGCCAGTAGTGATAGACCCAGGGCGGGTCAGCCCCAGCATTTT. Its protein product is CASSDRPRAGQPQHF.

The chain is built from TRBV19 and TRBJ2-5; 10 bases fit TRBD1. Trimming at V came to 6 bases and at J to 5 bases, leaving 3 bases not matched to a gene. This CDR3 spans 13 amino acids. Germline-derived CDR1 and CDR2 are LNHDA and SQIVND (reference sequence). CDR3 in amino acids: CASSRGQGETQYF. The CDR3 DNA reads TGTGCCAGTAGCCGGGGACAGGGGGAGACCCAGTACTTC.

The V call is TRBV19, the J call TRBJ1-2; maybe TRBD1 (5 bases). Germline lookup yields CDR1 LNHDA and CDR2 SQIVND (reference sequence). The V gene lost 10 bases and the J gene lost 3 bases, with 12 bases spanning the gap. This CDR3 has 12 residues. The CDR3 region has the DNA TGTGCCATAACGGACACTCACTATGGCTACACCTTC. Translating gives CAITDTHYGYTF.

The DNA of the CDR3 is TGTGCCAGTAGCTTCTTGAACACTGAAGCTTTCTTT. The encoded protein is CASSFLNTEAFF. The chain joins TRBV19 to TRBJ1-1; D is unresolved. V lost 6 bases to trimming and J lost 0 bases, with 5 bases between them. The CDR3 consists of 12 residues. The germline gives CDR1 LNHDA, CDR2 SQIVND (reference sequence).

The CDR3 spells CATFSGSQNIQYF. CDR3 in DNA: TGTGCCACCTTTAGCGGGAGTCAAAACATTCAGTACTTC. The chain employs TRBV10-3 and TRBJ2-4, with 9 positions matching TRBD2. J was trimmed by 5 bases and V by 10 bases; bases with no gene match: 6. This CDR3 spans 13 amino acids. CDR1 and CDR2 (germline): ENHRY, SYGVKD.